This record looks at one T cell receptor (beta chain) sequence and its context. CDR3 size: 14 residues. Germline lookup yields CDR1 MNHEY and CDR2 SVGAGI. J was trimmed by 3 bases and V by 0 bases; bases with no gene match: 2. cDNA libraries for TCR alpha and TCR beta, carrying sample barcodes and UMIs, came from 5'RACE with constant-segment primers. TCRdb re-called the 5' RACE reads with MiXCR, one entry per CDR3 protein. This sample has fewer than 90,000 distinct CDR3 sequences, with 9.5% to 15% found just once. The source of the sample is a study of T-cell memory formation after mild COVID-19. Material: PBMCs or a T cell subset sorted from them (not recorded which). This TCR came from a man aged 18 to 30 who had mild COVID-19 (a few samples of this study predate the infection). Cell type and time point are not known. The chain recombines TRBV6-5 with TRBJ2-7; 7 positions agree with TRBD1. The CDR3 sequence: CASSYSNRGYEQYF. CDR3 DNA sequence: TGTGCCAGCAGTTACTCGAACAGGGGCTACGAGCAGTACTTC.